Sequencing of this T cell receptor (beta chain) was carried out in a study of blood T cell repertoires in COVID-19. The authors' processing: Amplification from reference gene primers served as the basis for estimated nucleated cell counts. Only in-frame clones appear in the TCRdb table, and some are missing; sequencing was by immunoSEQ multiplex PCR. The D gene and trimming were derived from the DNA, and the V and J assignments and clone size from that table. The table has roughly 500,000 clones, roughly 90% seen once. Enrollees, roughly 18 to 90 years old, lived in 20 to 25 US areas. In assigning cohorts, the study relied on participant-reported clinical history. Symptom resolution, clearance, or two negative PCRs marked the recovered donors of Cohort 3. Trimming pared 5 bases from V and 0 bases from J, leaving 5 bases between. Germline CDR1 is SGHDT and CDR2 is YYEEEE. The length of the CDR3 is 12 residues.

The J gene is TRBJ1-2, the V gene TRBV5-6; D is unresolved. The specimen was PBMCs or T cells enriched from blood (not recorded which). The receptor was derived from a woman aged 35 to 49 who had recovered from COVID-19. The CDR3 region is CASSTTNYGYTF. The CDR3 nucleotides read TGTGCCAGCAGTACAACTAACTATGGCTACACCTTC.